Sequencing of this T cell receptor (beta chain) was carried out in a study of vaccination effects on CD4 cells after COVID-19. Expansion with viral peptide pools was applied to antigen-specific CD4+ T cells by the ViraFEST assay prior to sequencing. Cells that had been cultured for approximately ten days were the source of isolated CD4+ T cells. The vaccine given was either BNT162b2 or mRNA-1273, in two doses. Trimming at V came to 6 bases and at J to 3 bases, leaving 6 bases not matched to a gene. This CDR3 has 14 residues. CDR1 is SEHNR, CDR2 FQNEAQ, per germline (reference sequence). As for this clone: No antigen is known for it.

Generated by immunoSEQ multiplex PCR, the TCRdb table keeps only in-frame clones and is missing some. This table has roughly 70,000 clones, around 70% appearing once. This sequence originates from a human donor who received a COVID-19 vaccine. The source was CD4+ T cells from PBMCs cultured with HCoV-229E spike peptides, collected after COVID-19 vaccination. This chain links TRBV7-9 with TRBJ2-3, with TRBD2 identical over 7 bases. DNA of the CDR3: TGTGCCAGCAGAGAAGCGGGGCTAACAGATACGCAGTATTTT. As protein: CASREAGLTDTQYF.